In this sample, the clone carrying this T cell receptor (beta chain) turned up a few times. Antigen: not known. The record originates from a study of T cells in localized non-small cell lung cancer. Study observations and caveats: Adjacent lung tissue had a median around 57 of the top 100 clones found in the tumor. The greatest T cell clonality was found in uninvolved adjacent lung (higher than in tumor). Higher T cell density in the blood was associated with longer overall survival, whereas higher adjacent-lung clonality associated with shorter survival.

CDR1 is GTSNPN, CDR2 SVGIG, per germline (reference sequence). The CDR3 is made up of 14 amino acids. V was cut by 2 bases and J by 2 bases, with 12 bases left in between. Profiling relied on immunoSEQ multiplex PCR, and the TCRdb table lists in-frame clones only, not all of them. The sample has 70,000 to 90,000 clones; 80% are singletons. The sequences come from peripheral blood, collected before any cancer treatment. The J gene is TRBJ1-1, the V gene TRBV30; D is unresolved. The receptor's source is a female donor over 55 with stage I lung adenocarcinoma. The DNA of the CDR3 is TGTGCCTGGAGTATGGGCAGCGATAACACTGAAGCTTTCTTT. This encodes CAWSMGSDNTEAFF.